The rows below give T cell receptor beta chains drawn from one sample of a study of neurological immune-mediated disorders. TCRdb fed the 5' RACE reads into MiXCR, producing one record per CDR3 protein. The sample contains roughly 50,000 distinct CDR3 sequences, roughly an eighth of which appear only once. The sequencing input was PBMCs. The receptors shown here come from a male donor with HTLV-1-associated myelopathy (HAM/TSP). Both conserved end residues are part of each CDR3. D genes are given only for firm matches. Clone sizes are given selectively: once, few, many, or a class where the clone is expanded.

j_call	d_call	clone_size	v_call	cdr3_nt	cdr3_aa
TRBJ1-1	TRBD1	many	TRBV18	TGTGCCAGCTCACCGGATCCAGGGGGCCTCACTGAAGCTTTCTTT	CASSPDPGGLTEAFF
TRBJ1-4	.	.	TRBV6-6	TGTGCCAGCAGAAGGAGGGGATCATTGGGAACTAATGAAAAACTGTTTTTT	CASRRRGSLGTNEKLFF
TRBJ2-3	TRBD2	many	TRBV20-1	TGCAGTGCTAGCACCACTAGCGACGATACAGATACGCAGTATTTT	CSASTTSDDTDTQYF
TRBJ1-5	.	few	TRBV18	TGTGCCAGCTCAGTCGTGGGGGAATATCAGCCCCAGCATTTT	CASSVVGEYQPQHF
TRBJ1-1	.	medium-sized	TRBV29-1	TGCAGCGCCGCAAGGGGGAACACTGAAGCTTTCTTT	CSAARGNTEAFF
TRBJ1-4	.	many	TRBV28	TGTGCCAGCAGTTTGTTCGTCGGGGGGCCGAATGAAAAACTGTTTTTT	CASSLFVGGPNEKLFF
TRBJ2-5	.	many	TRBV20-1	TGCAGTGCTAGAGGGGTTCAAGAGACCCAGTACTTC	CSARGVQETQYF
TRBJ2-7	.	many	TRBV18	TGTGCCAGCTCACCACCAGAGGCCTACGAGCAGTACTTC	CASSPPEAYEQYF
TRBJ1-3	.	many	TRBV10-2	TGCGCCAGCAGGGGAGAGGGAAACACCATATATTTT	CASRGEGNTIYF
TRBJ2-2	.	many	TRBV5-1	TGCGCCAGCGGCGGGTTGAATACCGGGGAGCTGTTTTTT	CASGGLNTGELFF
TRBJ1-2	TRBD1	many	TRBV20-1	TGCAGTGCTAGTGAAAGGGGACAGGGGAACCCTCGGACCTACACCTTC	CSASERGQGNPRTYTF
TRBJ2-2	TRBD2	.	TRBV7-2	TGTGACAGCAGCCAAGCTAGCGGACGGACCGGGGAGCTATTTTTT	CDSSQASGRTGELFF
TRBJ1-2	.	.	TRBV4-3	TGCGCCAGCAGCCAAATTAGTCGCGGGGATGGCTACACCTTC	CASSQISRGDGYTF
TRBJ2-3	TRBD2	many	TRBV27	TGTGCCAGCAGACTCCTAGCGGCTAGCACAGATACGCAGTATTTT	CASRLLAASTDTQYF